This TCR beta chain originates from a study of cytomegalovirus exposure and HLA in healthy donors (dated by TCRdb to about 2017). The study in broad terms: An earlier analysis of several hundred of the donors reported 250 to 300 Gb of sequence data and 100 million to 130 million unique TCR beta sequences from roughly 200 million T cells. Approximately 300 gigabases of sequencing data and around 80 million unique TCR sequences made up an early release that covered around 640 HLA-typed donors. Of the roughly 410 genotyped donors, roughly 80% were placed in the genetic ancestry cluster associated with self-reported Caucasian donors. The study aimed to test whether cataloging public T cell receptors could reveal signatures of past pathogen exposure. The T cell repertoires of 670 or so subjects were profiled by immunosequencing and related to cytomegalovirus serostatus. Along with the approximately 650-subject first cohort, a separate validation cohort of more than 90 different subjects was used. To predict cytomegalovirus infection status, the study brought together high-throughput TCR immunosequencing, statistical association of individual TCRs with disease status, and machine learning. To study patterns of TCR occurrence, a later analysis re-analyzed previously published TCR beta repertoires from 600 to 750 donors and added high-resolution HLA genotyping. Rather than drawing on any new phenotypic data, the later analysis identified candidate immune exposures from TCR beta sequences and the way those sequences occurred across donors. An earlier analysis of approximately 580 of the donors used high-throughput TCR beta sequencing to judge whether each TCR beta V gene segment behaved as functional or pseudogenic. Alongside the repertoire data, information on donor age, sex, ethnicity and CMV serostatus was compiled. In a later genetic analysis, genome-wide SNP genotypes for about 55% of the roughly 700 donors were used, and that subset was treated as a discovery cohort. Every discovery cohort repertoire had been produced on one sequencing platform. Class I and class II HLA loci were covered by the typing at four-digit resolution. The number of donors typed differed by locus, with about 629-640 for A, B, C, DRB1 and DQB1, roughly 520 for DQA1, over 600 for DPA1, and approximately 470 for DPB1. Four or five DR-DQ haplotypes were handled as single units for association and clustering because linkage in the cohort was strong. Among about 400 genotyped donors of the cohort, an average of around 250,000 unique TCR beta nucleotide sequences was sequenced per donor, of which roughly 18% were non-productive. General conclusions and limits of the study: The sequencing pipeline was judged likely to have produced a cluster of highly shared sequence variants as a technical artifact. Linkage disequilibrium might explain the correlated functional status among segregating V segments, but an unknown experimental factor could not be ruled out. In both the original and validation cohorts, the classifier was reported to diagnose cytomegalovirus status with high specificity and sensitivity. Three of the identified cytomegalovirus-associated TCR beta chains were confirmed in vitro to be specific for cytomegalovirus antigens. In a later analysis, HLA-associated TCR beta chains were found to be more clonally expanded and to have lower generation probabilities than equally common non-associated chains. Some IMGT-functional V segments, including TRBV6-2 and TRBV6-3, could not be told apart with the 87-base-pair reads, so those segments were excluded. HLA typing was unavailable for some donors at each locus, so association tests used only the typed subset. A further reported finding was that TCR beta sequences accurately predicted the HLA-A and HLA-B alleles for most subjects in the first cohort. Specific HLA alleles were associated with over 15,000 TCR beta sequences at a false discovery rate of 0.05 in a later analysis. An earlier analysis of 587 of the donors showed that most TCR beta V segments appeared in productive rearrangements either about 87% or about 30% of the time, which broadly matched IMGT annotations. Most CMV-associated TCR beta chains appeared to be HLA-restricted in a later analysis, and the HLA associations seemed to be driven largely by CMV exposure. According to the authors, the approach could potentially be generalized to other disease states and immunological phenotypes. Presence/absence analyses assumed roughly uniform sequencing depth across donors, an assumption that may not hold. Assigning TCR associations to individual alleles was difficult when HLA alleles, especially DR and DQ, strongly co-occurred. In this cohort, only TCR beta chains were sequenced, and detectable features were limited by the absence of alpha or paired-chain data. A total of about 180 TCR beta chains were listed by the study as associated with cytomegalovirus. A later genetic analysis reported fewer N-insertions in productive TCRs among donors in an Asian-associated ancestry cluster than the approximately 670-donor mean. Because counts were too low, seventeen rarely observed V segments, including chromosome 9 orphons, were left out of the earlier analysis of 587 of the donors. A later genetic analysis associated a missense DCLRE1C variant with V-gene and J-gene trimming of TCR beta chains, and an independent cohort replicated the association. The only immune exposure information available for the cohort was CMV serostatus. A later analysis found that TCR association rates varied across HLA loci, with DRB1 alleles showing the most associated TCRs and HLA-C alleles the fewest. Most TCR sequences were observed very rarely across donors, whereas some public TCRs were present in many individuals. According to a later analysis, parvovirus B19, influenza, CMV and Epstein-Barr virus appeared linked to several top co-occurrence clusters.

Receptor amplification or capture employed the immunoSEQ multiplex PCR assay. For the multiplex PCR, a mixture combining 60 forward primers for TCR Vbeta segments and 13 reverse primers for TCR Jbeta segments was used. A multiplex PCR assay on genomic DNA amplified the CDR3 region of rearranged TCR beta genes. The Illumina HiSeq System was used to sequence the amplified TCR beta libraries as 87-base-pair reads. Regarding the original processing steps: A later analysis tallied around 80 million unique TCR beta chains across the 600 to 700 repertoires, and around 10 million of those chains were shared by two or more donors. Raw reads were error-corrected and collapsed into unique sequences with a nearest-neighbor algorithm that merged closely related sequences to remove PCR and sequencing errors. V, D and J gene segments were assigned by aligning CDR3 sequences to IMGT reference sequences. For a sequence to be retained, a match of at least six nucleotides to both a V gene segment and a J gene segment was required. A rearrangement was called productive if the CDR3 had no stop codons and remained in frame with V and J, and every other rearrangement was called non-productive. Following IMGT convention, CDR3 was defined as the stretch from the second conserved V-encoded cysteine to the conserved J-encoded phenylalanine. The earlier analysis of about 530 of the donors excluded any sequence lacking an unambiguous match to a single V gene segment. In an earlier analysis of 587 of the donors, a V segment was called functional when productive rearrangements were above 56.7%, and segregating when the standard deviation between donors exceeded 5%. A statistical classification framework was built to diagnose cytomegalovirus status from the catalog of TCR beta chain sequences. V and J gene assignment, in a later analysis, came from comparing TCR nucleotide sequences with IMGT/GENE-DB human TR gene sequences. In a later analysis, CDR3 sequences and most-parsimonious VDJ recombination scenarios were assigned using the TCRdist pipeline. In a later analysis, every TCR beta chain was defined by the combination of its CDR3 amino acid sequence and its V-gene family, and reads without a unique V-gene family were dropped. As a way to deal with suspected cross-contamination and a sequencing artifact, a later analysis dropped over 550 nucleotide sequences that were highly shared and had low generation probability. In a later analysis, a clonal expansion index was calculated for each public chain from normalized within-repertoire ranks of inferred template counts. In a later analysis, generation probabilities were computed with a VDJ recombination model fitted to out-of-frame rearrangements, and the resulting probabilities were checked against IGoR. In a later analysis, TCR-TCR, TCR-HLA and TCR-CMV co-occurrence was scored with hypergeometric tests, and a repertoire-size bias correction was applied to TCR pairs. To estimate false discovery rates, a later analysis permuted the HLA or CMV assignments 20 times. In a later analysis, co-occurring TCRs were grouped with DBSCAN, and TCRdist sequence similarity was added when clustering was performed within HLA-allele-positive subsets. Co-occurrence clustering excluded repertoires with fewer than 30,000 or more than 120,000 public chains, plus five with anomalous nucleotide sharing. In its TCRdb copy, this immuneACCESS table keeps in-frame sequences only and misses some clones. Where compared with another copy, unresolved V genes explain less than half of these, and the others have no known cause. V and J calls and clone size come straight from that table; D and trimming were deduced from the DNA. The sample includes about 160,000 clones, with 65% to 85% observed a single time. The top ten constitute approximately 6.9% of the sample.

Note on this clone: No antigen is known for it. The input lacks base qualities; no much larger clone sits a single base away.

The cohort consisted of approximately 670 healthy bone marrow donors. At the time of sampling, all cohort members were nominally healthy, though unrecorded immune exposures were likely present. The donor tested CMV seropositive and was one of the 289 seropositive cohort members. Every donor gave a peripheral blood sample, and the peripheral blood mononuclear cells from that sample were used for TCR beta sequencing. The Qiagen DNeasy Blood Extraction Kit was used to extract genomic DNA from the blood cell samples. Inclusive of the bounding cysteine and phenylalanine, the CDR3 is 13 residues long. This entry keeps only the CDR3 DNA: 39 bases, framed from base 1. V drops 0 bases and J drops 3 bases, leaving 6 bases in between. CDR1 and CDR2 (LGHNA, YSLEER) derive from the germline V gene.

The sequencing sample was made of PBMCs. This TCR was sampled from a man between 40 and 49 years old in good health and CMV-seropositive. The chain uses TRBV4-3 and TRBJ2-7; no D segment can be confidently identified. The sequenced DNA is TGCGCCAGCAGCCAAGAGGCCAGCTACGAGCAGTACTTC. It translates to CASSQEASYEQYF.